The 20 T cell receptor beta chains given below trace back to one sample, sequenced in a study of tumor-infiltrating lymphocytes in primary liver carcinoma. Blood RNA came from unsorted whole blood; germline DNA was also extracted. Priming with a constant-region primer yielded TCR beta cDNA from 450 to 600 ng total RNA. Three rounds of nested multiplex PCR with slightly modified ARM-PCR produced TCR beta libraries. Forward primers for TRBV1-TRBV30 and a C-beta reverse primer served the first two PCR rounds, at about 10 cycles each. TCRdb called the multiplex PCR reads again in MiXCR, with one record for every CDR3 protein. The sample records hundreds of thousands of distinct CDR3 sequences, almost 60% being singletons. Sample: peripheral blood. These receptors were obtained from a woman in her 30s with primary liver carcinoma and hepatitis B virus infection.

The chain employs TRBV6-5 and TRBJ2-3; D gene ambiguous. Germline CDR1 and CDR2: MNHEY and SVGAGI. This CDR3 region has 13 residues. V dropped 2 bases and J dropped 6 bases, with 9 bases sitting between them. CDR3 residues: CASSYDRLDTQYF. CDR3 DNA: TGTGCCAGCAGTTACGATAGACTGGATACGCAGTATTTT.

Details on this clonotype: This could be a read error, since a much larger clone is one nucleotide away. Without the conserved terminal phenylalanine or tryptophan, this CDR3 likely stems from a read error. The gene calls are TRBV29-1 and TRBJ2-4, with 8 bases aligning to TRBD1. CDR1 is SQVTM, CDR2 ANQGSEA, per germline. V trimming: 7 bases; J trimming: 8 bases; junction bases outside the gene matches: 7. The CDR3 has 12 amino acids. The CDR3 nucleotides are TGCAGCGGCGGACAGGGCGGGGACATTCAGTACATC. Amino acids: CSGGQGGDIQYI.

V gene TRBV10-2 combines with J gene TRBJ2-2, with 9 bases aligning to TRBD2. The CDR3 contains 15 residues. Trimming took 8 bases from V and 6 from J; bases not matched to a gene: 10. Germline loops: CDR1 WSHSY, CDR2 SAAADI. The CDR3 here is CASEGSGRVAGELFF. The CDR3 bases are TGCGCCAGCGAGGGTAGCGGGAGAGTCGCCGGGGAGCTGTTTTTT.

This clonotype was observed a handful of times. The chain uses TRBV4-1 and TRBJ1-4; 12 nucleotides agree with TRBD1. CDR1 and CDR2 (germline): MGHRA, YSYEKL. V gave up 2 bases and J gave up 6 bases; unmatched junction bases: 13. CDR3 length: 19 residues. CDR3 in DNA: TGCGCCAGCAGCCAACCGGGACAGGGGGCGCGTACTGTGGATGAAAAACTGTTTTTT. This codes for CASSQPGQGARTVDEKLFF.

Concerning this clonotype: This clone may be a read error of a much larger clone one base away. This chain uses TRBV13 with TRBJ2-3; a possible D gene is TRBD2 (6 bases). V shed 3 bases and J shed 2 bases, with 9 bases lying between them. The CDR3 runs to 14 residues. Germline V CDR1 and CDR2: PRHDT, FYEKMQ (reference sequence). The CDR3 DNA is TGTGCCAGCAGCTTCCCGGGAGCCACAGATACGCAGTATTTT. Its translation is CASSFPGATDTQYF.

In regard to this clonotype: The junction and the germline gene differ at one end; a read error may be behind it. This chain links TRBV11-1 with TRBJ2-6, with a possible D match to TRBD1 (5 bases). This CDR3 spans 15 amino acids. Germline assignment: CDR1 SGHAT and CDR2 FQDESV (reference sequence). The CDR3 loop is CASRSRVSGANVLTF. CDR3 DNA sequence: TGTGCCAGCAGGTCAAGGGTCTCTGGGGCCAACGTCCTGACCTTC.

V is TRBV28 and J is TRBJ2-7; 10 bases fit TRBD1. V gave up 5 bases and J gave up 7 bases; unmatched junction bases: 11. The CDR3 has 15 residues. CDR1 is MDHEN and CDR2 is SYDVKM in the germline V gene. The CDR3 nucleotides read TGTGCCAGCAGTCCGCGTCGACAGGGGGCGCCTGAGCAGTACTTC. This translates into CASSPRRQGAPEQYF.

This clonotype was seen at least ten times. The chain combines TRBV7-9 with TRBJ2-6, with a weak D call TRBD2 (6 bases). The CDR3 contains 17 residues. Trimming shortened V by 8 bases and J by 0 bases, and 17 bases separated the two germline ends. Germline CDR1 is SEHNR and CDR2 is FQNEAQ (reference sequence). The CDR3 DNA follows: TGTGCCAGCGGTAGTAGCGGAATTAGCTCTGGGGCCAACGTCCTGACTTTC. Translating gives CASGSSGISSGANVLTF.

Remarks on this clonotype: The CDR3 end shows no conserved phenylalanine or tryptophan, and so a read error is likely. The chain has TRBV11-1 and TRBJ2-7; D perhaps matches TRBD2 (5 bases). The length of the CDR3 is 17 residues. Trimming pared 1 base from V and 10 bases from J, leaving 26 bases between. Germline V gene data show CDR1 as SGHAT and CDR2 as FQDESV (reference sequence). CDR3 sequence: CASSLGPAGESSYEQYL. CDR3 coding DNA: TGTGCCAGCAGCTTAGGGCCGGCGGGTGAAAGCTCCTATGAACAGTACCTC.

This clonotype appeared many times. At one of its ends the junction is not consistent with the germline gene, which may arise from a read error. The V gene is TRBV4-1, the J gene TRBJ2-7; D perhaps matches TRBD2 (5 bases). The germline gives CDR1 MGHRA, CDR2 YSYEKL. The CDR3 loop spans 16 amino acids. The CDR3 region is CASSHTSGMSSNEQYF. CDR3 bases: TGCGCCAGCAGCCATACGTCGGGGATGAGCTCCAACGAGCAGTACTTC.

The chain uses TRBV13 and TRBJ2-1, with D perhaps TRBD2 (6 bases). Trimming removed 5 bases from V and 10 bases from J, with 18 bases in between. Germline V CDR1 and CDR2: PRHDT, FYEKMQ (reference sequence). The CDR3 covers 14 residues. The CDR3 DNA follows: TGTGCCAGCAGCCTTAATGAGGACTATAACGAGCAGTTCTTC. This encodes CASSLNEDYNEQFF.

To note about this clonotype: This could be a read error, since a much larger clone is one nucleotide away. In this CDR3 the conserved last residue, phenylalanine or tryptophan, is missing, so a read error is likely. CDR3 in DNA: TGCGCCAGCAGCCAAGTTCGCGGGCTAGGGAAAGAGACCCAGTACTCC. It codes for CASSQVRGLGKETQYS. The chain recombines TRBV4-3 with TRBJ2-5; a weak D match, TRBD2 (5 bases). V was shortened by 1 base and J by 3 bases, with 15 bases between the two germline ends. Germline CDR1 is LGHNA and CDR2 is YSLEER. CDR3 length equals 16 residues.

In its sample, this clonotype was seen once. A much larger clone is a single base away; this may be a read error. Because the CDR3 is missing its conserved closing phenylalanine or tryptophan, this is likely a read error. The rearrangement uses TRBV12-3 or TRBV12-4 and TRBJ2-5; TRBD1 is a possible D gene (6 bases). This CDR3 spans 13 amino acids. Trimming took off 5 bases at V and 3 bases at J, with 10 bases between the two ends. CDR3 nucleotide sequence: TGTGCCAGCAGTCTGGGACATAAAGAGACCCAGTACTTA. Its protein product is CASSLGHKETQYL.

This clonotype was detected ten times or more. The genes are TRBV11-2 and TRBJ2-7; D is possibly TRBD2 (5 bases). Trimming took off 6 bases at V and 2 bases at J, with 17 bases between the two ends. Germline-derived CDR1 and CDR2 are SGHAT and FQNNGV. The CDR3 is made up of 15 amino acids. CDR3 DNA: TGTGCCAGCAGTCCCCTGTTGCGGGCCGCCTACGAGCAGTACTTC. Translated: CASSPLLRAAYEQYF.

The rearrangement links TRBV7-9 to TRBJ2-7; either TRBD1 or TRBD2 may fit D (5 bases each). This CDR3 has 14 amino acids. The germline V and J ends were trimmed by 4 bases and 0 bases, with 10 bases remaining between them. Germline CDR1 and CDR2: SEHNR and FQNEAQ (reference sequence). CDR3 in DNA: TGTGCCAGCAGCTCCGGGACGGACTCCTACGAGCAGTACTTC. Translated, it gives CASSSGTDSYEQYF.

This clonotype was seen at least ten times. This chain connects TRBV11-3 to TRBJ2-1; D may match TRBD1 or TRBD2 (5 bases each). The V gene's germline CDR1 is SGHNT and CDR2 YENEEA. V lost 0 bases and J 0 bases, leaving 9 bases between the germline ends. CDR3 length: 16 amino acids. CDR3 amino acids: CASSLEGELSYNEQFF. The CDR3 nucleotides are TGTGCCAGCAGCTTAGAAGGGGAGCTCTCCTACAATGAGCAGTTCTTC.

This clonotype was found once. The rearrangement uses TRBV12-3 or TRBV12-4 and TRBJ2-1; 7 nucleotides agree with TRBD2. V lost 5 bases and J lost 9; bases outside the gene matches: 10. The CDR3 has 14 amino acids. CDR3 region: CASSRAGWPGEQFF. The CDR3 bases are TGTGCCAGCAGTCGAGCGGGATGGCCTGGTGAGCAGTTCTTC.

This clonotype was picked up many times. The chain employs TRBV12-3 or TRBV12-4 and TRBJ1-2; TRBD1 agrees at 10 bases. V lost 5 bases and J lost 4; bases outside the gene matches: 7. This CDR3 is 15 amino acids long. The CDR3, as DNA: TGTGCCAGCAGTCCCGGGACAGGGGCCGGCTATGGCTACACCTTC. This sequence encodes CASSPGTGAGYGYTF.

As concerns this clonotype: A much larger clone lies a single base off, so this may be a read error. This CDR3 fails to terminate in the conserved phenylalanine or tryptophan, so it likely reflects a read error. V and J are TRBV12-3 or TRBV12-4 and TRBJ2-1; either TRBD1 or TRBD2 may supply D (5 bases each). The V and J ends lost 0 bases and 8 bases respectively, with 11 bases between them. The CDR3 spans 14 residues. The CDR3 DNA sequence: TGTGCCAGCAGTTTAGCGCTAATGGGGGATGAGCAGTTCCTC. Encoded protein: CASSLALMGDEQFL.

This clonotype was detected a few times. The chain recombines TRBV7-9 with TRBJ2-1, with D maybe TRBD2 (6 bases). Looked up from germline, CDR1 is SEHNR and CDR2 is FQNEAQ (reference sequence). The CDR3 runs to 10 residues. The CDR3 loop reads CAQDGGEQFF. The DNA for the CDR3 is TGTGCTCAAGACGGGGGTGAGCAGTTCTTC.